This record looks at one T cell receptor (beta chain) sequence and its context. The data stem from a study of cytomegalovirus exposure and HLA in healthy donors. Primers: 60 Vbeta forward and 13 Jbeta reverse. Libraries were prepared by immunoSEQ multiplex PCR; TCRdb keeps only in-frame clonotypes and omits some of them. The sample has 150,000 or so clones, over 60% seen once. CDR1 and CDR2 (germline): SNHLY, FYNNEI. CDR3 size: 15 residues. V was clipped by 5 bases and J by 1 base, with 12 bases between them. This receptor was identified in a male donor in good health and CMV-seronegative. The genes are TRBV2 and TRBJ1-3, with unresolved D. Sequenced: PBMCs. CDR3 sequence reads: CASSRSVASGNTIYF. CDR3 in DNA: TGTGCCAGCAGTCGGAGTGTCGCTTCTGGAAACACCATATATTTT.